Here is one TCR beta chain with its context. The data belong to a study of blood T cell repertoires in COVID-19. Overall study context: Whether acute or convalescent, the COVID-19 samples came from the United States, Italy and Spain. T cells, B-cell-depleted T cells, or PBMCs supplied cDNA or gDNA.

In the original processing: Amplification of reference gene primers provided the estimated nucleated cell counts. The assay was immunoSEQ multiplex PCR, and TCRdb's table has in-frame clones only and misses some. D and trimming come from the DNA, and the V and J calls and clone size come from that table. The table shows about 160,000 clones, with around four fifths occurring only once. The CDR3 is made up of 13 amino acids. Germline CDR1 and CDR2: SGHNT and YYREEE (reference sequence). Trimming took off 2 bases at V and 1 base at J, with 6 bases between the two ends. J is TRBJ1-1 and V is TRBV5-4; D is unclear. The sequencing sample was made of peripheral blood. The sequence was collected from a human donor in a cohort sampled during active COVID-19. This CDR3 reads CASSFRSNTEAFF. The CDR3 DNA reads TGTGCCAGCAGCTTCAGATCGAACACTGAAGCTTTCTTT.